The clone carrying this T cell receptor (beta chain) was detected ten times or more. Clinical symptoms, serum thyroxine and TRAb, thyroid ultrasound and orbital computed tomography were used for the diagnoses. The CDR3 runs 13 residues. CDR1 is SGHVS, CDR2 FQNEAQ, per germline. V was pared by 2 bases and J by 4 bases, with 8 bases between. The investigators amplified TCR beta CDR3 regions from RNA transcripts. The HTBI set primed first-round TCR CDR3 RT-PCR. One entry per CDR3 protein, called by TCRdb with MiXCR from the multiplex PCR reads. The table lists around 300,000 distinct CDR3 sequences, approximately 15% of them singletons, with just under 25% in the top ten. This entry belongs to a study of T cells in Graves' hyperthyroidism and ophthalmopathy.

The origin of this receptor is a woman aged 25 to 39 with Graves' hyperthyroidism. V and J are TRBV7-8 and TRBJ1-1; no firm D call. Source material: blood. DNA for the CDR3: TGTGCCAGCAGCTTATGGGGAGTCACTGAAGCTTTCTTT. Translated, it gives CASSLWGVTEAFF. Supplemented by reference TRBV7-8 and TRBJ1-1, the full variable domain reads GAGVSQSPRYKVAKRGQDVALRCDPISGHVSLFWYQQALGQGPEFLTYFQNEAQLDKSGLPSDRFFAERPEGSVSTLKIQRTQQEDSAVYLCASSLWGVTEAFFGQGTRLTVV.